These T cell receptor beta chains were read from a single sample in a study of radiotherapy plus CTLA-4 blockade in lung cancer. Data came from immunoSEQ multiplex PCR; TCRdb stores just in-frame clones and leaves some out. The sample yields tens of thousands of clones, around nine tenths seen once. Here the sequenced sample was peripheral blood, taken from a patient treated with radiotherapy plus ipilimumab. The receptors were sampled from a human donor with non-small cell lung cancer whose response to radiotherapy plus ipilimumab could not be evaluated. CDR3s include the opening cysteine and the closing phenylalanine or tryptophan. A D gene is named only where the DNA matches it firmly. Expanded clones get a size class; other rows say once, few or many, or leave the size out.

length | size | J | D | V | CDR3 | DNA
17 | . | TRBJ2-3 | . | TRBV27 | CASSSPGAVSSTDTQYF | TGTGCCAGCAGTTCCCCCGGAGCGGTCTCTAGCACAGATACGCAGTATTTT
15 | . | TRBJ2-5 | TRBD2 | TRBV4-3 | CASSRYGGNQETQYF | TGCGCCAGCAGCCGATACGGGGGGAACCAAGAGACCCAGTACTTC
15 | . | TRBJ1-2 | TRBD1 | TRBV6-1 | CASSGRDRSIYGYTF | TGTGCCAGCAGTGGGCGGGACAGGTCGATTTATGGCTACACCTTC
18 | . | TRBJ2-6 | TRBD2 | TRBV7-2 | CASSLAGGPLSGANVLTF | TGTGCCAGCAGCTTAGCGGGAGGGCCCCTCTCTGGGGCCAACGTCCTGACTTTC
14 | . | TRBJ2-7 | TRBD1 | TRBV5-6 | CASSLQGRTYEQYF | TGTGCCAGCAGCTTACAGGGGAGAACGTACGAGCAGTACTTC
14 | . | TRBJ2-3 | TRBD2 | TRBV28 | CASLAGAWFDTQYF | TGTGCCAGTTTAGCGGGAGCTTGGTTCGATACGCAGTATTTT
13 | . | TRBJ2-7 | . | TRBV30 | CAWSGDGRGRQYF | TGTGCCTGGAGTGGGGACGGGAGAGGCAGGCAGTACTTC
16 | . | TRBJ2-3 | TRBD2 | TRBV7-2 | CASSSDSGPLGDTQYF | TGTGCCAGCAGCTCCGATAGCGGGCCCCTCGGAGATACGCAGTATTTT
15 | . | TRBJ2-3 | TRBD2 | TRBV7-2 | CASSLARGTADTQYF | TGTGCCAGCAGCTTAGCGCGGGGGACGGCAGATACGCAGTATTTT
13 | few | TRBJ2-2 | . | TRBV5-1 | CASSLTVPGELFF | TGCGCCAGCAGCCTGACAGTTCCGGGGGAGCTGTTTTTT
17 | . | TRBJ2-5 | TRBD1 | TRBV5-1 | CASSFGQGASLSEGQYF | TGCGCCAGCAGCTTCGGGCAGGGGGCCTCATTATCCGAGGGCCAGTACTTC
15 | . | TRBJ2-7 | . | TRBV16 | CASRRGIGQGGEQYF | TGTGCCAGCAGACGTGGGATTGGGCAGGGAGGCGAGCAGTACTTC
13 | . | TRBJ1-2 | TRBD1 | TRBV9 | CASSAGGFSGYTF | TGTGCCAGCAGCGCAGGGGGGTTCTCTGGCTACACCTTC
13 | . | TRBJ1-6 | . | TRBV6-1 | CATSRAPGQPLHF | TGTGCCACCTCCAGGGCCCCGGGTCAGCCCCTCCACTTT
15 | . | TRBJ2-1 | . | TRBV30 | CAWSLPERERNEQFF | TGTGCCTGGAGTCTACCTGAACGGGAGCGCAATGAGCAGTTCTTC
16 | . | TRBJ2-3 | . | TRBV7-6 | CASSLAPEGGADTQYF | TGTGCCAGCAGCTTAGCCCCGGAAGGAGGGGCAGATACGCAGTATTTT
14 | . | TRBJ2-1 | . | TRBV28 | CASSLWAGVNEQFF | TGTGCCAGCAGTTTATGGGCCGGGGTCAATGAGCAGTTCTTC
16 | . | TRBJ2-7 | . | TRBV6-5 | CASSSPVLRGTYEQYF | TGTGCCAGCAGTTCCCCAGTACTAAGGGGTACCTACGAGCAGTACTTC
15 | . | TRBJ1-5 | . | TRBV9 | CASSLTAASNQPQHF | TGTGCCAGCAGCCTGACAGCCGCAAGCAATCAGCCCCAGCATTTT
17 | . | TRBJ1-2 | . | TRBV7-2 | CASSASLSGGVNYGYTF | TGTGCCAGCAGCGCATCCCTTTCGGGGGGCGTGAATTATGGCTACACCTTC
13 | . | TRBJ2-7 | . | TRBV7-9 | CASSFDSFYEQYF | TGTGCCAGCAGCTTTGACAGCTTCTACGAGCAGTACTTC
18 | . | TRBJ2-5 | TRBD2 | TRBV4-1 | CASSQVIQLAGGQETQYF | TGCGCCAGCAGCCAAGTAATTCAACTAGCGGGGGGGCAAGAGACCCAGTACTTC
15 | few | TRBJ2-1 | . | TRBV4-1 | CASSTASGSYNEQFF | TGCGCCAGCAGCACCGCCAGCGGCTCCTACAATGAGCAGTTCTTC
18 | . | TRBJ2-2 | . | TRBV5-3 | CARSLRHTKRPNTGELFF | TGTGCCAGAAGCTTGAGGCACACAAAGAGGCCGAACACCGGGGAGCTGTTTTTT
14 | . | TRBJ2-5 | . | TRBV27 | CASAPAGHQETQYF | TGTGCCAGCGCCCCGGCAGGGCACCAAGAGACCCAGTACTTC
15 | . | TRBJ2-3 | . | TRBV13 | CASSSVAEIPDTQYF | TGTGCCAGCAGCTCTGTAGCGGAAATCCCAGATACGCAGTATTTT
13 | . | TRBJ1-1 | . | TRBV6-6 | CASKIPGNTEAFF | TGTGCCAGCAAAATACCGGGGAACACTGAAGCTTTCTTT
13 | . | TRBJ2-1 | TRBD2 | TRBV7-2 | CASSVLLASEQFF | TGTGCCAGCAGCGTGCTACTAGCGAGTGAGCAGTTCTTC
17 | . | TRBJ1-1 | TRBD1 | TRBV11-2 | CASSPYGTGAMNTEAFF | TGTGCCAGCAGCCCGTACGGGACAGGAGCCATGAACACTGAAGCTTTCTTT
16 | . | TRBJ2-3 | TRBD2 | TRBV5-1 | CASSSGTSGGTDTQYF | TGCGCCAGCAGCTCAGGGACTAGCGGGGGCACAGATACGCAGTATTTT
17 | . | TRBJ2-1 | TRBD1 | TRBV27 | CASSLVAGTGGTNEQFF | TGTGCCAGCAGTTTGGTGGCGGGGACAGGGGGGACTAATGAGCAGTTCTTC
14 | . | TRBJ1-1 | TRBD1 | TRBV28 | CASSMGQVNTEAFF | TGTGCCAGCAGTATGGGACAGGTGAACACTGAAGCTTTCTTT